The 18 T cell receptor beta chains below come from one sample, sequenced in a study of response to subunit inactivated influenza vaccine. One entry per CDR3 protein results from TCRdb running MiXCR on the RT-PCR reads. Here the sample spans approximately 500,000 distinct CDR3 sequences, over 10% being singletons. The input for sequencing was PBMCs from blood, taken roughly 45 days after vaccination. Receptors originate from a man between 45 and 60 years old who received an inactivated influenza vaccine.

The V call is TRBV12-3 or TRBV12-4, the J call TRBJ1-1; D possibly corresponds to TRBD1 (5 bases). Trimming pared 3 bases from V and 0 bases from J, leaving 11 bases between. CDR3 length equals 15 residues. The CDR3: CASSFGGGLNTEAFF. The CDR3 coding sequence is TGTGCCAGCAGTTTCGGGGGGGGATTGAACACTGAAGCTTTCTTT.

The chain joins TRBV4-1 to TRBJ2-6; 12 bases are shared with TRBD2. The ends lost 3 bases at V and 1 base at J; junction bases unmatched: 4. The CDR3 totals 18 residues. The germline CDR1 and CDR2 sequences are MGHRA and YSYEKL. The CDR3 loop is CASSHGLAGLSGANVLTF. The DNA of the CDR3 is TGCGCCAGCAGCCACGGACTAGCGGGGCTTTCTGGGGCCAACGTCCTGACTTTC.

This chain links TRBV20-1 with TRBJ1-1, with D tentatively TRBD1 (5 bases). The V end was cut by 1 base, the J end by 1 base, with 13 bases between. The CDR3 totals 15 residues. CDR1 is DFQATT, CDR2 SNEGSKA, per germline (reference sequence). In DNA, the CDR3 is TGCAGTGCTAGAGCCCTACCCCAGGGGAACACTGAAGCTTTCTTT. Translating gives CSARALPQGNTEAFF.

This rearrangement joins TRBV29-1 to TRBJ1-1, with D tentatively TRBD1 (6 bases). The V end lost 5 bases, the J end lost 1 base, and 14 bases lay between the germline ends. The CDR3 loop spans 14 amino acids. From germline, CDR1 is SQVTM and CDR2 ANQGSEA. The CDR3, as DNA: TGCAGCGTTAACAGGGTTGGTAGGAACACTGAAGCTTTCTTT. Protein: CSVNRVGRNTEAFF.

This clonotype was recorded at least ten times. The rearrangement uses TRBV28 and TRBJ2-4; 7 bases are a match to TRBD1. CDR3 length equals 21 residues. The germline V gene has CDR1 MDHEN and CDR2 SYDVKM. V was pared by 6 bases and J by 0 bases, with 23 bases of the junction left unmatched. CDR3 sequence reads: CASSRPSTGLRVMGAKNIQYF. The CDR3 bases are TGTGCCAGCAGCCGCCCATCGACAGGGCTTCGCGTTATGGGAGCCAAAAACATTCAGTACTTC.

There are many counts of this clonotype. This chain joins TRBV7-2 and TRBJ1-1; no clear D. From germline, CDR1 is SGHTA and CDR2 FQGNSA. The V and J ends lost 5 bases and 1 base respectively, with 8 bases between them. The CDR3 covers 13 residues. DNA of the CDR3: TGTGCCAGCAGCAAAGGACCGAACACTGAAGCTTTCTTT. Residues: CASSKGPNTEAFF.

This clonotype was recorded many times. The J gene is TRBJ2-7, the V gene TRBV29-1; 9 nucleotides line up with TRBD2. Per the germline V gene, CDR1 is SQVTM and CDR2 is ANQGSEA. CDR3 size: 15 residues. The V and J ends lost 2 bases and 0 bases, in that order; junction bases with no gene match: 5. The CDR3, as DNA: TGCAGCGTTGAATTACGACTAGCGGCCTCCTACGAGCAGTACTTC. Protein sequence: CSVELRLAASYEQYF.

This clonotype was observed at least ten times. The chain joins TRBV28 to TRBJ2-1; D is unresolved. This CDR3 has 13 residues. Germline CDR1 reads MDHEN; CDR2 reads SYDVKM. The V and J ends lost 6 bases and 2 bases respectively, with 8 bases between them. The CDR3 DNA sequence: TGTGCCAGCAGCGGGCAGGCCTACAATGAGCAGTTCTTC. This codes for CASSGQAYNEQFF.

There are many counts of this clonotype. The V gene is TRBV12-3 or TRBV12-4, the J gene TRBJ2-1, with 7 bases lining up with TRBD1. The CDR3 has 14 residues. V shed 5 bases and J 7 bases; nucleotides not matched to a gene: 8. The CDR3 sequence: CASSVPGQTNEQFF. CDR3 nucleotides: TGTGCCAGCAGTGTCCCGGGACAGACAAATGAGCAGTTCTTC.

This clonotype was seen more than once but under ten times. This chain uses TRBV7-9 with TRBJ2-7; 9 positions agree with TRBD1. The CDR3 contains 14 residues. Germline trimming cut 4 bases from V and 9 bases from J; bases unmatched to any gene: 10. Per the germline V gene, CDR1 is SEHNR and CDR2 is FQNEAQ (reference sequence). CDR3 in amino acids: CASSYRGPAEGQYF. CDR3 nucleotides: TGTGCCAGCAGCTACAGGGGGCCCGCGGAAGGGCAGTACTTC.

The table lists this clonotype with many counts. The V gene is TRBV5-1, the J gene TRBJ2-7; D gene ambiguous. The germline CDR1 and CDR2 sequences are SGHRS and YFSETQ. The CDR3 sequence is 14 residues long. V gave up 6 bases and J gave up 3 bases, with 16 bases separating them. CDR3 loop: CASNNGSHHYEQYF. CDR3 nucleotides: TGCGCCAGCAACAACGGGTCGCACCACTACGAGCAGTACTTC.

This clonotype was seen a few times. Here the CDR3 reads CASSLSRGGDTQYF. DNA of the CDR3: TGTGCCAGCAGCTTATCTAGGGGAGGAGATACGCAGTATTTT. The gene calls are TRBV7-9 and TRBJ2-3; a weak D match, TRBD2 (6 bases). The CDR3 consists of 14 residues. The germline V and J ends were trimmed by 2 bases and 5 bases, with 11 bases remaining between them. Per germline, CDR1 SEHNR and CDR2 FQNEAQ (reference sequence).

The chain links TRBV20-1 to TRBJ1-2, with D hard to call. Germline CDR1 and CDR2: DFQATT and SNEGSKA (reference sequence). The ends were cut back, 3 bases at V and 2 bases at J, with 16 bases in the middle. The CDR3 runs 15 residues. CDR3 in DNA: TGCAGTGCTAGCCCTCGGAGCGGGGAAAACTATGGCTACACCTTC. This encodes CSASPRSGENYGYTF.

This clonotype showed up just a few times. The CDR3 here is CASSLVGGSSDEQYF. CDR3 sequence (DNA): TGCGCCAGCAGCTTGGTCGGCGGGAGTTCGGACGAGCAGTACTTC. The genes are TRBV5-1 and TRBJ2-7, with 7 bases lining up with TRBD2. Germline V gene data show CDR1 as SGHRS and CDR2 as YFSETQ. The CDR3 loop spans 15 amino acids. V shed 0 bases, J shed 5 bases, and the junction held 8 bases outside the gene matches.

This clonotype was recorded a few times. The chain recombines TRBV11-2 with TRBJ2-5; 8 bases map to TRBD1. The germline CDR1 and CDR2 sequences are SGHAT and FQNNGV. Trimming at V came to 4 bases and at J to 5 bases, leaving 6 bases not matched to a gene. CDR3 length: 14 amino acids. CDR3 sequence: CASSWDRSRETQYF. CDR3 coding DNA: TGTGCCAGCAGCTGGGACAGGTCTCGCGAGACCCAGTACTTC.

This clonotype was observed a handful of times. CDR3 amino acids: CSVSGTSGRQVDEQYF. As DNA, the CDR3 is TGCAGCGTTTCCGGGACTAGCGGGAGACAAGTAGACGAGCAGTACTTC. This rearrangement joins TRBV29-1 to TRBJ2-7, with 14 nucleotides matching TRBD2. The CDR3 loop spans 16 amino acids. Germline trimming cut 5 bases from V and 5 bases from J; bases unmatched to any gene: 11. Germline CDR1 SQVTM, CDR2 ANQGSEA.

This chain joins TRBV13 and TRBJ2-7, with 11 bases aligning to TRBD2. Trimming cost V 6 bases and J 6 bases; bases outside gene matches: 22. CDR1 and CDR2 from the germline V gene are PRHDT and FYEKMQ (reference sequence). The CDR3 is 19 amino acids. Written as DNA, the CDR3 is TGTGCCAGCAGTCCGACCCCGACTAGCGGGGTCCGGGAGTTCCTCGAGCAGTACTTC. It encodes CASSPTPTSGVREFLEQYF. The full variable domain, rest sourced from reference TRBV13 and TRBJ2-7, is AAGVIQSPRHLIKEKRETATLKCYPIPRHDTVYWYQQGPGQDPQFLISFYEKMQSDKGSIPDRFSAQQFSDYHSELNMSSLELGDSALYFCASSPTPTSGVREFLEQYFGPGTRLTVT.

This clonotype was counted only a few times. Germline is not matched at one junction end, which may reflect a read error. J is TRBJ2-1 and V is TRBV7-9; 11 positions match TRBD2. This CDR3 is 14 amino acids long. CDR1 and CDR2 (germline): SEHNR, FQNEAQ (reference sequence). CDR3 coding DNA: TGTGCCAGCAGCCTAGCGGGGGGTTGGAATGAGCAGTTCTTC. It encodes CASSLAGGWNEQFF.